This T cell receptor (beta chain) was captured by sequencing in a study of regulatory T cells in long-lasting Graves disease. The CDR3 runs 14 residues. With V trimmed by 4 bases and J by 8 bases, 7 bases remained unmatched. Germline lookup yields CDR1 DFQATT and CDR2 SNEGSKA (reference sequence). This clonotype has a count of ten or more. Described time point: newly diagnosed GD, antithyroid drugs for less than 3 months. The authors made the TCR library using RNA they extracted from PBMCs. Arm-PCR of CDR3 regions with iRepertoire HTBI primers generated TCR beta libraries. TCRdb called the multiplex PCR reads again in MiXCR, with one record for every CDR3 protein. The sample holds approximately 400,000 distinct CDR3 sequences, 15% seen once. This same sample was also part of a study on T cells in Graves' hyperthyroidism and ophthalmopathy. From that study: Using 13 V-J features, a model discriminated ophthalmopathy from stable hyperthyroidism.

Sequenced material: peripheral blood mononuclear cells (PBMCs), taken at new diagnosis, from a patient treated with antithyroid drugs. The V gene is TRBV20-1, the J gene TRBJ1-4; 10 bases are a match to TRBD1. The receptor was isolated from a woman aged 25 to 39 with Graves disease. In DNA, the CDR3 is TGCAGTGCTATAGGACAGGGGGGAGTCGAAAAACTGTTTTTT. Residues: CSAIGQGGVEKLFF.